This T cell receptor beta chain was recovered during a study of siplizumab effects on memory and regulatory T cells. Overall study findings and caveats: An assignable phenotype, naive or memory, was missing from roughly 86-96% of proliferating CD4+ or CD8+ clones. With siplizumab, mappable alloreactive CD4+ clones averaged around 70% Treg-derived, versus approximately 29% in controls. It was never confirmed that proliferating Tregs from siplizumab cultures were suppressive.

The V and J ends lost 2 bases and 4 bases, in that order; junction bases with no gene match: 10. Germline CDR1 reads SGHNT; CDR2 reads YYREEE (reference sequence). CDR3 length: 16 amino acids. Using immunoSEQ multiplex PCR, the repertoire was profiled, and TCRdb retains in-frame clones only, with some absent. The data hold more than 85,000 clones, with roughly 90% observed a single time. A word on this clone: What it binds is unknown.

The receptor was derived from a human donor in good health. The specimen was CD4+ T cells sorted from blood. The chain has TRBV5-4 and TRBJ2-3, with TRBD2 matching 7 bases. CDR3 protein: CASSFGGPRGADTQYF. The CDR3 nucleotides are TGTGCCAGCAGCTTTGGAGGGCCCCGGGGGGCAGATACGCAGTATTTT.